The T cell receptor beta chain under discussion was sequenced for a study of regulatory T cells in long-lasting Graves disease. Per the germline V gene, CDR1 is DFQATT and CDR2 is SNEGSKA (reference sequence). Trimming left V 6 bases short and J 3 bases short, with 12 bases between. The CDR3 is 13 residues long. Arm-PCR of CDR3 regions and iRepertoire HTBI primers were used to build TCR beta libraries. Original methodology: The samples yielded 62 TRBV and roughly 15 TRBJ segments. TCRdb reprocessed the multiplex PCR reads via MiXCR and lists one record per CDR3 protein. These V and J calls are TCRdb output, not the study's own analysis. In the table there are about 470,000 distinct CDR3 sequences, about a fifth of which are singletons. A few counts support this clonotype. Documented time point: persistent/refractory GD, antithyroid drugs over 5 years with positive TRAb. PBMC-extracted RNA yielded the TCR library.

The receptor's source is a female donor with Graves disease. The sequencing here drew on peripheral blood mononuclear cells (PBMCs), taken when the disease was refractory, from a patient treated with antithyroid drugs. This chain connects TRBV20-1 to TRBJ2-4, with D hard to call. This CDR3 reads CSAPTDVKNIQYF. The DNA for the CDR3 is TGCAGTGCCCCTACAGATGTCAAAAACATTCAGTACTTC.